This T cell receptor beta chain was recovered during a study of tumor and adjacent non-tumor tissue in lung cancer. Germline V gene data show CDR1 as SQVTM and CDR2 as ANQGSEA. This CDR3 has 13 residues. V lost 4 bases to trimming and J lost 8 bases, with 17 bases between them. Three rounds of nested PCR, following a modified ARM-PCR protocol, produced the TCRbeta library. TCRdb itself ran the multiplex PCR reads through MiXCR, one entry per CDR3 protein. The sample consists of roughly 140,000 distinct CDR3 sequences, approximately 72% of them appearing once. About this clonotype: Its antigen is not known.

The template was RNA from unsorted bulk tissue. Chemotherapy-naive patients with new lung cancer underwent thoracic surgery in China, August–November 2014. Study-wide points: Normal lung showed higher cumulative top 100 clone frequency than tumor. Significantly higher TCR diversity was found in tumor than normal lung.

Sequences were obtained from lung tumor tissue. The TCR sequence derives from a man aged 55-75 years with small cell lung cancer. The chain uses TRBV29-1 and TRBJ1-2, with D maybe TRBD1 (5 bases). The DNA for the CDR3 is TGCAGCGTTGGCCCAGCCAGGGATATGGGCTACACCTTC. Residues: CSVGPARDMGYTF.